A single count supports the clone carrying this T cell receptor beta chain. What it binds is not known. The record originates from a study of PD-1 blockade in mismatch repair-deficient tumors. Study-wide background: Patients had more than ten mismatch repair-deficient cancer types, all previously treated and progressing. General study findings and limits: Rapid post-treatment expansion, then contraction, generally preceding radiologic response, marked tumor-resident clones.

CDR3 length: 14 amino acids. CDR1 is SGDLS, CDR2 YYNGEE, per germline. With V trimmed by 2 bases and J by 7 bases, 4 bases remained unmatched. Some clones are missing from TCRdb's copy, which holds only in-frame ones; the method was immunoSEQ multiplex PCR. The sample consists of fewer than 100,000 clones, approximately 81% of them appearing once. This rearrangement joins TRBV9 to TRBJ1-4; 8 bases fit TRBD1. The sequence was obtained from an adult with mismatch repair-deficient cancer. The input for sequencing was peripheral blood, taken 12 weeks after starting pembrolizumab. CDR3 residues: CASSVTGAVEKLFF. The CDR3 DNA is TGTGCCAGCAGCGTGACAGGGGCAGTTGAAAAACTGTTTTTT.